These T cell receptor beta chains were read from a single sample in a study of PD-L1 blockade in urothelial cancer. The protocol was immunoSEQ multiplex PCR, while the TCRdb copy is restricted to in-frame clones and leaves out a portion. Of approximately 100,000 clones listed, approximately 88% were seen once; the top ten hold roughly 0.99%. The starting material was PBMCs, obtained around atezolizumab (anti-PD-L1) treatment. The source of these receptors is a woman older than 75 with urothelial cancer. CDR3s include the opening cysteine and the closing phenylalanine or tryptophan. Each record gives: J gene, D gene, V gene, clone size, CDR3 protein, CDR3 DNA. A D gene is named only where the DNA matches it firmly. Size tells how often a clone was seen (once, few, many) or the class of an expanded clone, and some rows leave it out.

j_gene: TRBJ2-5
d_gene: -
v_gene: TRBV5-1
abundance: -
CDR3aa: CASSLVAGRETQYF
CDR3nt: TGCGCCAGCAGCTTGGTTGCGGGGCGAGAGACCCAGTACTTC

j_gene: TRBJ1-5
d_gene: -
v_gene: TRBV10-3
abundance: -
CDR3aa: CAISDHNQPQHF
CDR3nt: TGTGCCATCAGTGATCACAATCAGCCCCAGCATTTT

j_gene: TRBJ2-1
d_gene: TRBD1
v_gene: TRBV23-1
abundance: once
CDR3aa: CASSHSRGTADNEQFF
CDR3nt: TGCGCCAGCAGTCATTCCCGAGGGACAGCTGACAATGAGCAGTTCTTC

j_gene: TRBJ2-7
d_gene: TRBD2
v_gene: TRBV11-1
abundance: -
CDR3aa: CASSLAGGPKEQYF
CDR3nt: TGTGCCAGCAGCTTAGCGGGAGGGCCAAAAGAGCAGTACTTC

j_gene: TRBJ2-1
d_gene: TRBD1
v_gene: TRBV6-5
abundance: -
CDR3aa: CASSYPRGRRVGEQFF
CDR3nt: TGTGCCAGCAGTTACCCCAGGGGGCGCCGAGTGGGTGAGCAGTTCTTC

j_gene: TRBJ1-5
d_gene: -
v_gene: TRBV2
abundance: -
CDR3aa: CASSEDMQGNQPQHF
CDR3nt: TGTGCCAGCTCAGAGGACATGCAAGGCAATCAGCCCCAGCATTTT

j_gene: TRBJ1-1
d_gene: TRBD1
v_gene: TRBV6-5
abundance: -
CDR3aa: CASSPQGARTEAFF
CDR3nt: TGTGCCAGCAGTCCACAGGGGGCGAGGACTGAAGCTTTCTTT

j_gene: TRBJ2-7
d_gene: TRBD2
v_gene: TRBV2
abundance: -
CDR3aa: CASAWLAGGYEQYF
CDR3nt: TGTGCCAGCGCCTGGCTAGCGGGAGGGTACGAGCAGTACTTC

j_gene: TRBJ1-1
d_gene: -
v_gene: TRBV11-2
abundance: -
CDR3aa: CASSLGQGMNTEAFF
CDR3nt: TGTGCCAGCAGCTTAGGTCAGGGTATGAACACTGAAGCTTTCTTT

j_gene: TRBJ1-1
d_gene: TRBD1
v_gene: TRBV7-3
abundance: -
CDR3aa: CASSSQGARGTEAFF
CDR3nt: TGTGCCAGCAGCTCACAGGGGGCGCGGGGCACTGAAGCTTTCTTT

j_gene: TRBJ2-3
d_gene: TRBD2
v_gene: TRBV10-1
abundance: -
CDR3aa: CASSEGGRVIDTQYF
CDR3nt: TGCGCCAGCAGTGAGGGCGGGAGAGTAATCGATACGCAGTATTTT

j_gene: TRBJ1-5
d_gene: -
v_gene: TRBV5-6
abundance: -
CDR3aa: CASSNRVNQPQHF
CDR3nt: TGTGCCAGCAGTAACAGAGTCAATCAGCCCCAGCATTTT

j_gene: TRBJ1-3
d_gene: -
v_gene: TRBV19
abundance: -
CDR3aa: CASSSEQGAGNTIYF
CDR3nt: TGTGCCAGTAGTTCGGAACAGGGTGCGGGAAACACCATATATTTT

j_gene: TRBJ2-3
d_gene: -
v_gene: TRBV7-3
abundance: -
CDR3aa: CASRPTSLHTDTQYF
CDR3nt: TGTGCCAGCAGACCAACTAGTTTGCACACAGATACGCAGTATTTT

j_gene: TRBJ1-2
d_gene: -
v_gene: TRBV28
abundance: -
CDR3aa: CASSSSPPNYGYTF
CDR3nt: TGTGCCAGCAGTTCATCCCCCCCTAACTATGGCTACACCTTC

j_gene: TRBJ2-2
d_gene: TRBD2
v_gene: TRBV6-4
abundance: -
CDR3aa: CASSPGTTYTGELFF
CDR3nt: TGTGCCAGCAGTCCCGGGACTACCTACACCGGGGAGCTGTTTTTT